This T cell receptor beta chain emerged from a study of breast tumors, draining lymph nodes, adjacent tissues. Breast cancer patients provided tissue from their axillary draining lymph nodes. V dropped 8 bases and J dropped 7; count of bases not matched to a gene: 11. Per the germline V gene, CDR1 is MDHEN and CDR2 is SYDVKM. The CDR3 has 15 amino acids. This clonotype has a handful of counts. TCRdb re-analysed the multiplex PCR reads in MiXCR, keeping a single row per CDR3 protein. The data contain over 100,000 distinct CDR3 sequences, about a fifth of them singletons. The sequenced material came from axillary lymph node tissue. This TCR came from a female donor with breast cancer. Some clones in this sample may be carry-over from other donors' samples. This sequence joins TRBV28 and TRBJ2-1; 10 bases are a match to TRBD1. The DNA for the CDR3 is TGTGCCAGCGCCAGACAGGGGGCGCATAGGAATGAGCAGTTCTTC. This encodes CASARQGAHRNEQFF.